The 4 T cell receptor beta chains below all came from one sample that was sequenced in a study of blood T cells in healthy people across ages. A second PCR of 7 to 11 cycles used a sample-barcoded 5' primer and a J-beta primer mix. TCRdb passed the 5' RACE reads through MiXCR, listing each CDR3 protein once. The sample has 800,000 or so distinct CDR3 sequences; roughly 25% are singletons. This sample also belongs to another study, concerning T cells of mothers and their children.

The sample comprised blood. These receptors all come from a boy aged 5-17 years in good health.

In this sample, this clonotype turned up a few times. The rearrangement uses TRBV28 and TRBJ1-4; 10 bases map to TRBD1. This CDR3 comprises 16 residues. Germline V CDR1 and CDR2: MDHEN, SYDVKM. V trimming: 6 bases; J trimming: 4 bases; junction bases outside the gene matches: 8. CDR3 nucleotides: TGTGCCAGCAGAACCGGGACAGGGGCGCTTAATGAAAAACTGTTTTTT. This gives the protein CASRTGTGALNEKLFF.

V is TRBV5-5 and J is TRBJ2-1, with TRBD2 matching 10 bases. CDR1 is SGHKS and CDR2 is YYEKEE in the germline V gene (reference sequence). CDR3 length equals 16 residues. V gave up 4 bases and J gave up 7 bases; unmatched junction bases: 11. The CDR3 protein is CASSPIAGGLENEQFF. The CDR3 DNA follows: TGTGCCAGCAGCCCTATAGCGGGGGGCCTAGAAAATGAGCAGTTCTTC.

CDR3 sequence (DNA): TGCAGTGCTAGTGATTTTTCGGGCCAAGAGACCCAGTACTTC. This gives the protein CSASDFSGQETQYF. This rearrangement joins TRBV20-1 to TRBJ2-5; D not resolved. Germline CDR1 is DFQATT and CDR2 is SNEGSKA (reference sequence). The CDR3 is 14 residues long. The germline V and J ends were trimmed by 3 bases and 1 base, with 12 bases remaining between them.

The count of this clonotype is one. V is TRBV7-6 and J is TRBJ1-4, with 8 positions matching TRBD1. The ends lost 4 bases at V and 7 bases at J; junction bases unmatched: 5. This CDR3 is 14 amino acids long. The germline gives CDR1 SGHVS, CDR2 FNYEAQ. This chain's CDR3 is CASSSRTGTEKLFF. The CDR3 DNA reads as TGTGCCAGCAGCTCAAGGACAGGGACTGAAAAACTGTTTTTT.